This T cell receptor beta chain was identified during a study of blood T cell repertoires in COVID-19. At the level of the study: COVID-19 samples, acute and convalescent, were from the United States, Italy and Spain.

Here immunoSEQ multiplex PCR was the method, and the copy in TCRdb shows in-frame clones only, minus some. The sample consists of more than 300,000 clones, about nine tenths of them appearing once. V lost 1 base and J 3 bases, leaving 13 bases between the germline ends. CDR3 length: 15 amino acids. Germline lookup yields CDR1 SGDLS and CDR2 YYNGEE. V and J are TRBV9 and TRBJ2-5; unclear D gene. Sequencing was performed on PBMCs or T cells enriched from blood (not recorded which). The sequence was obtained from a woman in her twenties or thirties who had recovered from COVID-19. CDR3 in DNA: TGTGCCAGCAGCGTACGACCGCGGATAGAAGAGACCCAGTACTTC. Amino acids: CASSVRPRIEETQYF.